The clone carrying this TCR beta chain occurred many times. Time point specified: newly diagnosed GD, antithyroid drugs for less than 3 months. RNA isolated from PBMCs was used to make the TCR library. Per germline, CDR1 MDHEN and CDR2 SYDVKM. Trimming took 5 bases from V and 7 from J, leaving 14 bases between them. The CDR3 spans 13 residues. These data are taken from a study of regulatory T cells in long-lasting Graves disease. Both iRepertoire HTBI primers and Arm-PCR of CDR3 regions were used to build the TCR beta libraries. TCRdb called the multiplex PCR reads again in MiXCR, with one record for every CDR3 protein. The sample includes a few hundred thousand distinct CDR3 sequences, roughly a fifth seen only once; the top ten take over 9.5%. The sample was also reused in another study, on T cells in Graves' hyperthyroidism and ophthalmopathy. From that second work: Ophthalmopathy was model-predicted a median roughly six months pre-onset.

The specimen was peripheral blood mononuclear cells (PBMCs), collected at new diagnosis, from a patient treated with antithyroid drugs. The TCR comes from a woman in her thirties with Graves disease. The gene calls are TRBV28 and TRBJ1-2; tentative D call: TRBD1 (5 bases). This chain's CDR3 is CASSVSRGSGYTF. CDR3 nucleotides: TGTGCCAGCAGTGTTTCACGGGGGAGTGGCTACACCTTC.